This entry is about one T cell receptor beta chain. This entry is derived from a study of blood T cell repertoires in COVID-19. In the study overall: Both acute and convalescent COVID-19 samples were obtained from the United States, Italy and Spain.

Assay used: immunoSEQ multiplex PCR; TCRdb lists only in-frame clones, some missing. This sample carries roughly 250,000 clones, around 82% of them seen once, and the ten largest clones take around 4.4%. The CDR3 has 16 amino acids. CDR1 is SGHAT and CDR2 is FQNNGV in the germline V gene. V lost 2 bases to trimming and J lost 1 base, with 11 bases between them. The receptor was derived from a man over 45 with active or convalescent COVID-19. Specimen: peripheral blood. V gene TRBV11-2 combines with J gene TRBJ2-2, with unresolved D. CDR3 loop: CASSLNIRMNTGELFF. CDR3 nucleotides: TGTGCCAGCAGCTTAAATATCAGAATGAACACCGGGGAGCTGTTTTTT.